This TCR beta chain was identified during a study of T cell responses to AZD1222 COVID-19 vaccine. Overall study findings and caveats: Receipt of two AZD1222 doses was followed by a rise in Spike-specific TCR breadth and depth. Repertoire sampling was restricted to post-peak T cell response timepoints.

The assay was immunoSEQ multiplex PCR, and TCRdb's table has in-frame clones only and misses some. The sample consists of approximately 90,000 clones, approximately 86% of them appearing once. In regard to this clone: The antigen is unknown.

Trimming took off 5 bases at V and 4 bases at J, with 16 bases between the two ends. Germline V gene sequence: CDR1 SGHTA, CDR2 FQGTGA. The CDR3 loop spans 15 amino acids. The sequencing used peripheral blood, collected on day 0 of AZD1222 vaccination. The TCR originated in an adult in good health. This chain joins TRBV7-3 and TRBJ2-3; D is unclear. CDR3 bases: TGTGCCAGCAGCCTAGGGCTGATAAGCCCAGATACGCAGTATTTT. This translates into CASSLGLISPDTQYF. Full variable domain (outside the CDR3, taken from reference TRBV7-3 and TRBJ2-3): GAGVSQTPSNKVTEKGKYVELRCDPISGHTALYWYRQSLGQGPEFLIYFQGTGAADDSGLPNDRFFAVRPEGSVSTLKIQRTERGDSAVYLCASSLGLISPDTQYFGPGTRLTVL.